This entry lists 9 T cell receptor beta chains sequenced from one sample in a study of blood T cell repertoires in COVID-19. The table came from immunoSEQ multiplex PCR; TCRdb's copy has only in-frame clones and leaves some out. There are about 200,000 clones in the sample; about 79% occur only once, and less than 15% lies in the top ten. Sequenced sample: peripheral blood. These receptors were taken from a human donor in a cohort sampled during active COVID-19.

The chain employs TRBV19 and TRBJ2-5; 7 bases line up with TRBD1. CDR1 is LNHDA and CDR2 is SQIVND in the germline V gene (reference sequence). V was pared by 3 bases and J by 5 bases, with 6 bases of the junction left unmatched. The CDR3 sequence is 14 residues long. CDR3 region: CASSIGRGWETQYF. The CDR3 coding sequence is TGTGCCAGTAGTATTGGCAGGGGGTGGGAGACCCAGTACTTC.

The chain uses TRBV5-5 and TRBJ2-6, with 7 bases aligning to TRBD1. Germline lookup yields CDR1 SGHKS and CDR2 YYEKEE (reference sequence). Trimming took 7 bases from V and 0 from J; bases not matched to a gene: 13. The CDR3 length is 18 residues. Here the CDR3 DNA reads TGTGCCAGCTCTCCCCGGGACAGAGCTTCCTCTGGGGCCAACGTCCTGACTTTC. This translates into CASSPRDRASSGANVLTF.

About this clone: One end of the junction varies from germline; a read error may be responsible. V is TRBV15 and J is TRBJ2-1, with 7 bases lining up with TRBD1. Germline V gene sequence: CDR1 LNHNV, CDR2 YYDKDF (reference sequence). This CDR3 has 15 amino acids. The DNA for the CDR3 is TGTGCCACCAGCGGAGAGACAGGGTCCTACAATGAGCAGTTCTTC. Translation gives CATSGETGSYNEQFF.

The chain is built from TRBV11-3 and TRBJ2-2, with D perhaps matching TRBD1 (5 bases). CDR1 and CDR2 from the germline V gene are SGHNT and YENEEA. The germline V and J ends were trimmed by 5 bases and 5 bases, with 6 bases remaining between them. The CDR3 is 12 amino acids. The CDR3 DNA sequence: TGTGCCAGCAGCCCAGGGACCGGGGAGCTGTTTTTT. Its protein is CASSPGTGELFF.

This clone was picked up one time. This sequence joins TRBV19 and TRBJ1-5; possibly TRBD1 for D (6 bases). The germline V and J ends were trimmed by 5 bases and 7 bases, with 18 bases remaining between them. Looked up from germline, CDR1 is LNHDA and CDR2 is SQIVND (reference sequence). This CDR3 comprises 15 residues. CDR3 coding DNA: TGTGCCAGTAGTCCAGGGGCAGGGAGCAGGCAGCCCCAGCATTTT. This sequence encodes CASSPGAGSRQPQHF.

The V and J genes are TRBV28 and TRBJ2-2; TRBD1 might be the D (5 bases). CDR1 MDHEN and CDR2 SYDVKM come from the germline V gene. V lost 8 bases to trimming and J lost 4 bases, with 14 bases between them. The CDR3 runs to 14 residues. DNA for the CDR3: TGTGCCAGCGCCCGACAGCTTGGCACCGGGGAGCTGTTTTTT. This encodes CASARQLGTGELFF.

At least ten counts were recorded for this clone. The rearrangement joins TRBV27 to TRBJ2-7, with TRBD1 matching over 7 bases. J gave up 3 bases and V 5 bases, and 4 bases lay outside the gene matches. The CDR3 sequence is 13 residues long. CDR1 is MNHEY, CDR2 SMNVEV, per germline (reference sequence). In nucleotides, the CDR3 is TGTGCCAGCAGTAGACGGGACAGCTACGAGCAGTACTTC. Amino acid sequence: CASSRRDSYEQYF.

The genes are TRBV7-2 and TRBJ2-7; 10 bases align to TRBD1. The germline gives CDR1 SGHTA, CDR2 FQGNSA. The CDR3 is 13 residues long. The V gene end was trimmed by 5 bases and the J gene end by 6 bases; junction bases not matched to a gene: 4. The CDR3 DNA follows: TGTGCCAGCAGCCGGGACAGGGGAGTCGAGCAGTACTTC. Translation: CASSRDRGVEQYF.

This clone turned up a few times. The rearrangement links TRBV3-1 (or the pseudogene TRBV3-2) to TRBJ1-4; tentative D call: TRBD1 (5 bases). V was cut by 0 bases and J by 8 bases, with 13 bases left in between. The CDR3 spans 15 residues. The germline gives CDR1 LGHDT, CDR2 YNNKEL (reference sequence). CDR3 loop: CASSQDPRVGEKLFF. The DNA for the CDR3 is TGTGCCAGCAGCCAAGATCCCAGGGTAGGGGAAAAACTGTTTTTT.